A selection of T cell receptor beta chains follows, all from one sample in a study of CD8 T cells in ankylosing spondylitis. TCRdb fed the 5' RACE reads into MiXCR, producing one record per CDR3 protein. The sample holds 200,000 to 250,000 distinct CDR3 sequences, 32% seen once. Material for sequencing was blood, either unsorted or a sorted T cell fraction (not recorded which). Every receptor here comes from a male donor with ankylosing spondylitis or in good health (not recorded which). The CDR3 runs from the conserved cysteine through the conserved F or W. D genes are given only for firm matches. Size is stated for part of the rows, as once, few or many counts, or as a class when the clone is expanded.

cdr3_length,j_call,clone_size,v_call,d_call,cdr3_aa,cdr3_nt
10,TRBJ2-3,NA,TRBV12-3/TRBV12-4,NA,CATRSDTQYF,TGTGCCACTCGCTCAGATACGCAGTATTTT
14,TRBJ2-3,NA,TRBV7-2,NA,CAIPRLGRQDTQYF,TGTGCCATCCCTCGACTAGGGCGGCAAGATACGCAGTATTTT
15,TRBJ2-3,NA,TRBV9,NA,CASSPFDGATDTQYF,TGTGCCAGCAGCCCGTTTGACGGGGCTACAGATACGCAGTATTTT
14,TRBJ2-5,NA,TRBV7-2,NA,CASSPAAVQETQYF,TGTGCCAGCAGCCCCGCAGCGGTACAAGAGACCCAGTACTTC
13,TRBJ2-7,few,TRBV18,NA,CASSPPNSYEQYF,TGTGCCAGCTCACCACCGAACTCCTACGAGCAGTACTTC
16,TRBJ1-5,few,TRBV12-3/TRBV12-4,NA,CASSLRTGDSNQPQHF,TGTGCCAGCAGTCTTAGGACGGGGGATAGCAATCAGCCCCAGCATTTT
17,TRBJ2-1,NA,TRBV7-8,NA,CASSQGAVPTAYNEQFF,TGTGCCAGCAGCCAAGGGGCGGTCCCCACCGCCTACAATGAGCAGTTCTTC
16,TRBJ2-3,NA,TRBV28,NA,CASSFSLSGDTDTQYF,TGTGCCAGCAGTTTTTCTCTTAGCGGAGACACAGATACGCAGTATTTT
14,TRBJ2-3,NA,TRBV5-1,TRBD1,CASSTDREANTQYF,TGCGCCAGCAGCACGGACAGGGAGGCAAATACGCAGTATTTT
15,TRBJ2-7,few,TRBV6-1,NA,CASRPGMDRAKTQYF,TGTGCCAGCAGACCCGGCATGGACAGAGCGAAAACCCAGTACTTC
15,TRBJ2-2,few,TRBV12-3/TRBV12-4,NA,CASSLGTRNTGELFF,TGTGCCAGCAGTTTGGGTACTCGAAACACCGGGGAGCTGTTTTTT
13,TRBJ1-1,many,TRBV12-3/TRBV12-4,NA,CASSLGENTEAFF,TGTGCCAGCAGTTTAGGGGAGAACACTGAAGCTTTCTTT
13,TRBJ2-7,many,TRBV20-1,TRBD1,CSATPGQVYEQYF,TGCAGTGCTACACCGGGACAGGTCTACGAGCAGTACTTC
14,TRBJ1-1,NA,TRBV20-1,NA,CSAPTPDGGTEAFF,TGCAGTGCTCCTACCCCGGACGGCGGCACTGAAGCTTTCTTT
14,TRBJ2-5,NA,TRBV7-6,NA,CASSPSPGVGTQYF,TGTGCCAGCAGCCCTTCCCCAGGGGTGGGGACCCAGTACTTC
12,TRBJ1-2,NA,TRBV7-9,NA,CASRPGFHGYTF,TGTGCCAGCAGACCAGGGTTCCATGGCTACACCTTC
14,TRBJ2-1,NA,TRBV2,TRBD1,CASRDRTGSDEQFF,TGTGCCAGCCGAGACAGGACAGGGTCGGATGAGCAGTTCTTC
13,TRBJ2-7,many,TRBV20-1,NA,CSAFYRATYEQYF,TGCAGTGCTTTCTACAGGGCGACCTACGAGCAGTACTTC
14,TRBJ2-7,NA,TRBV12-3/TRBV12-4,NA,CASSSPFHGYEQYF,TGTGCCAGCAGTTCCCCGTTTCACGGCTACGAGCAGTACTTC
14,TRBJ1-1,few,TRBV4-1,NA,CASSQLLLNTEAFF,TGCGCCAGCAGCCAGCTTTTATTGAACACTGAAGCTTTCTTT
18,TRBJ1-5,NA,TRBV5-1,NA,CASSLLGRPKYSNQPQHF,TGCGCCAGCAGCCTACTCGGACGACCGAAATATAGCAATCAGCCCCAGCATTTT
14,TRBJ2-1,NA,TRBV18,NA,CASSPPSTSNEQFF,TGTGCCAGCTCACCCCCCTCGACGAGCAATGAGCAGTTCTTC
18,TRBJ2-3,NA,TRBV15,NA,CATSRGTFRSPSTDTQYF,TGTGCCACCAGCAGAGGGACCTTCCGCAGCCCAAGCACAGATACGCAGTATTTT
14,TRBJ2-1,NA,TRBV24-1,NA,CATSDPGTTNEQFF,TGTGCCACCAGTGACCCTGGGACGACCAATGAGCAGTTCTTC